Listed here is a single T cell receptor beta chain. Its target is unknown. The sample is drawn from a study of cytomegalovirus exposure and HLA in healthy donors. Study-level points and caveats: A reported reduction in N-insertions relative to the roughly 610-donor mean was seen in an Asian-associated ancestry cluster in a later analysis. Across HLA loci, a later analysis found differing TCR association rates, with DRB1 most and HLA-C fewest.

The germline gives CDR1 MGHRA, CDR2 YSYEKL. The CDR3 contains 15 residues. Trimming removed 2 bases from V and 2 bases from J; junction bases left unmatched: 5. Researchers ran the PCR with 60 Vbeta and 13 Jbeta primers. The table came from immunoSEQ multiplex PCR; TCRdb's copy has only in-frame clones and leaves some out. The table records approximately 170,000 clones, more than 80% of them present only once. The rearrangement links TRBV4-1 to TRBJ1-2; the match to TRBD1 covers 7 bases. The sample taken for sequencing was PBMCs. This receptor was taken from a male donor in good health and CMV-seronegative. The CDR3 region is CASSQPTGRNYGYTF. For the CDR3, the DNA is TGCGCCAGCAGCCAACCGACAGGGCGAAACTATGGCTACACCTTC.